This T cell receptor beta chain is from a study of identical twins. Carrying unique molecular identifiers, the cDNA also gained a universal primer site through template switching. TCRdb fed the 5' RACE reads into MiXCR, producing one record per CDR3 protein. The sample records a few hundred thousand distinct CDR3 sequences, approximately 18% being singletons. Broader study findings: Fewer insertions marked abundant cord blood beta clonotypes; young adult naive trended weakly, memory not at all. Analyses of zero insertions could, in part, be confounded by invariant MAIT and iNKT cells.

The CDR3 consists of 13 residues. Germline CDR1 is SGHRS and CDR2 is YFSETQ. V was pared by 2 bases and J by 8 bases, with 13 bases between. This clonotype showed up just a few times. Its antigen remains unidentified. The chain combines TRBV5-1 with TRBJ1-2; no definite D call. The receptor was derived from a man aged 50 or older in good health. The sequenced material came from naive T cells sorted from blood. The CDR3 DNA sequence: TGCGCCAGCAGCTTTCAAGCCCCGGTCGGCTACACCTTC. Translation gives CASSFQAPVGYTF.